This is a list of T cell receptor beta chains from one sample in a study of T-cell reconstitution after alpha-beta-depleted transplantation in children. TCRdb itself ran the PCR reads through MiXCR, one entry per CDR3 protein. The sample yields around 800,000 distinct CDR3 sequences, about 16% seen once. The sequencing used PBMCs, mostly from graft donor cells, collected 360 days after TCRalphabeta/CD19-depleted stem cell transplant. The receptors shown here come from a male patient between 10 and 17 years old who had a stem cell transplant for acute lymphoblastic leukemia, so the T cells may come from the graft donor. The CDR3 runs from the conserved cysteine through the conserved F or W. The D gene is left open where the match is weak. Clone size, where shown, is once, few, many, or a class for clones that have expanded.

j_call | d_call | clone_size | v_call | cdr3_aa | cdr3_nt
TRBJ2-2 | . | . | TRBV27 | CASRVGVPGELFF | TGTGCCAGCAGAGTCGGAGTCCCCGGGGAGCTGTTTTTT
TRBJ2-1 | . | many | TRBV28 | CASIGTPFYNEQFF | TGTGCCAGCATCGGGACACCGTTCTACAATGAGCAGTTCTTC
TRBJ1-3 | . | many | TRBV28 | CASSLFAGAGTIYF | TGTGCCAGCAGTTTATTTGCAGGCGCGGGCACCATATATTTT
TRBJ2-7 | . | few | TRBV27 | CASSTWDRWHEQYF | TGTGCCAGCAGTACCTGGGACCGGTGGCACGAGCAGTACTTC
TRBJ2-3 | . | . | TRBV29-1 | CSFTERGTDTQYF | TGCAGCTTTACAGAGCGGGGCACAGATACGCAGTATTTT
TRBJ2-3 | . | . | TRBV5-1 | CASRSGEDTQYF | TGCGCCAGCAGGAGCGGTGAGGATACGCAGTATTTT
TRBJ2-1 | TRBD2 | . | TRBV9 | CASSELGLAVYNEQFF | TGTGCCAGCAGCGAGCTTGGACTAGCGGTTTACAATGAGCAGTTCTTC
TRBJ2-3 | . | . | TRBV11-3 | CASSPTQGSTDTQYF | TGTGCCAGCAGCCCTACCCAGGGGAGCACAGATACGCAGTATTTT
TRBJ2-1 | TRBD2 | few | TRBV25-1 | CASSTTKASGSNEQFF | TGTGCCAGCAGTACCACCAAGGCTAGCGGGAGCAATGAGCAGTTCTTC
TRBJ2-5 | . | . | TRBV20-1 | CSASKGRAETQYF | TGCAGTGCTAGTAAGGGCAGGGCAGAGACCCAGTACTTC
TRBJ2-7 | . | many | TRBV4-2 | CASSQMEAQDSYEQYF | TGTGCCAGCAGCCAAATGGAGGCTCAGGATAGCTACGAGCAGTACTTC
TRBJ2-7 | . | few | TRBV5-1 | CASSLGGTVTYEQYF | TGCGCCAGCAGCTTGGGTGGGACCGTAACCTACGAGCAGTACTTC
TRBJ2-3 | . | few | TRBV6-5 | CASSYEGPLTDTQYF | TGTGCCAGCAGTTACGAGGGACCCCTCACAGATACGCAGTATTTT
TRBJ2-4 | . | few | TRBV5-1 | CASSLGTDSWGIQYF | TGCGCCAGCAGCTTGGGGACAGACTCTTGGGGCATTCAGTACTTC
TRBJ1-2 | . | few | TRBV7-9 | CASSLMSGYTF | TGTGCCAGCAGCTTGATGAGTGGCTACACCTTC
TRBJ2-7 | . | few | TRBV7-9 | CASSLVWSPKGEQYF | TGTGCCAGCAGCTTAGTTTGGTCTCCAAAAGGGGAGCAGTACTTC
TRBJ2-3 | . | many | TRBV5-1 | CASSLISQGSATQYF | TGCGCCAGCAGCTTGATCAGTCAGGGGTCGGCTACGCAGTATTTT
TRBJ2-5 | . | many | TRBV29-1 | CSVEDQGQETQYF | TGCAGCGTTGAAGATCAAGGCCAAGAGACCCAGTACTTC
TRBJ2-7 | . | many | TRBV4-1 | CASSQEGRLSYEQYF | TGCGCCAGCAGCCAAGAGGGGCGACTGTCCTACGAGCAGTACTTC
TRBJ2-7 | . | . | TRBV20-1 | CSASQDYAYEQYF | TGCAGTGCTAGTCAGGACTATGCCTACGAGCAGTACTTC
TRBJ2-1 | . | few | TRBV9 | CASRSLASEQFF | TGTGCCAGCAGATCTTTAGCGAGTGAGCAGTTCTTC
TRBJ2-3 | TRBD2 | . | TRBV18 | CASSPTGEGLSTQYF | TGTGCCAGCTCACCCACGGGGGAGGGCCTAAGTACGCAGTATTTT
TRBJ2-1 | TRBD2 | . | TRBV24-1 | CATSVSGRSEQFF | TGTGCCACCAGTGTTAGCGGGAGGTCTGAGCAGTTCTTC
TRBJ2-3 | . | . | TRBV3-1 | CASSSANTQYF | TGTGCCAGCAGCTCAGCCAATACGCAGTATTTT
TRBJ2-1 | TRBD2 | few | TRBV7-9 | CASSFRLAATLLGQFF | TGTGCCAGCAGCTTCAGACTAGCGGCTACCCTTTTGGGGCAGTTCTTC
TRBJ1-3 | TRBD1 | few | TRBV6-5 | CASSYSQGQGNTIYF | TGTGCCAGCAGTTACTCACAGGGACAGGGAAACACCATATATTTT
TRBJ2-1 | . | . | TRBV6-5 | CASSYDRGLSSYNEQFF | TGTGCCAGCAGTTACGACAGGGGACTAAGCTCCTACAATGAGCAGTTCTTC
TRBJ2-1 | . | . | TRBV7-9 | CASSLLQTSRYNEQFF | TGTGCCAGCAGCTTGCTCCAGACTAGTCGCTACAATGAGCAGTTCTTC
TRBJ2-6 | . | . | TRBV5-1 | CASSSRPSGANVLTF | TGCGCCAGCAGCTCTCGGCCCTCTGGGGCCAACGTCCTGACTTTC
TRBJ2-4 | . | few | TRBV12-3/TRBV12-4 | CASSKSRDFKNIQYF | TGTGCCAGCAGTAAAAGCCGGGACTTCAAAAACATTCAGTACTTC
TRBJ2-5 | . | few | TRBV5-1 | CASYRGQPFEEAQYF | TGCGCCAGCTACCGAGGACAGCCCTTTGAAGAAGCCCAGTACTTC
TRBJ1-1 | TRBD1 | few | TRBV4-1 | CASSPRQGPTEAFF | TGCGCCAGCAGCCCACGACAGGGGCCCACTGAAGCTTTCTTT
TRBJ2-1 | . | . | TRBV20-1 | CSARGSLGTYNEQFF | TGCAGTGCTAGGGGGAGCTTGGGGACATACAATGAGCAGTTCTTC
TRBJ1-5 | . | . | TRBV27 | CASSSGIGSYSNQPQHF | TGTGCCAGCAGTTCCGGGATCGGCTCCTATAGCAATCAGCCCCAGCATTTT
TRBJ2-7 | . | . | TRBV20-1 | CSARDPEAPSYEQYF | TGCAGTGCTAGAGATCCGGAAGCGCCGTCCTACGAGCAGTACTTC
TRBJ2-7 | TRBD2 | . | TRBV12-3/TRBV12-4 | CSSSPSGSNSYEQYF | TGTTCCAGCAGTCCTAGCGGGAGCAACTCCTACGAGCAGTACTTC
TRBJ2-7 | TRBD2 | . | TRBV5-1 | CASSFGTSRVMTYEQYF | TGCGCCAGCAGCTTCGGGACTAGCCGGGTAATGACCTACGAGCAGTACTTC
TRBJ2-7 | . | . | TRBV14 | CASSQDNRFGQYF | TGTGCCAGCAGCCAAGACAACAGGTTTGGGCAGTACTTC
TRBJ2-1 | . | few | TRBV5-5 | CASSGSGRLAENNEQFF | TGTGCCAGCAGCGGGTCGGGTAGGCTAGCTGAGAACAATGAGCAGTTCTTC
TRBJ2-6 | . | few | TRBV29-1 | CSVASSGANVLTF | TGCAGCGTAGCTAGCTCTGGGGCCAACGTCCTGACTTTC